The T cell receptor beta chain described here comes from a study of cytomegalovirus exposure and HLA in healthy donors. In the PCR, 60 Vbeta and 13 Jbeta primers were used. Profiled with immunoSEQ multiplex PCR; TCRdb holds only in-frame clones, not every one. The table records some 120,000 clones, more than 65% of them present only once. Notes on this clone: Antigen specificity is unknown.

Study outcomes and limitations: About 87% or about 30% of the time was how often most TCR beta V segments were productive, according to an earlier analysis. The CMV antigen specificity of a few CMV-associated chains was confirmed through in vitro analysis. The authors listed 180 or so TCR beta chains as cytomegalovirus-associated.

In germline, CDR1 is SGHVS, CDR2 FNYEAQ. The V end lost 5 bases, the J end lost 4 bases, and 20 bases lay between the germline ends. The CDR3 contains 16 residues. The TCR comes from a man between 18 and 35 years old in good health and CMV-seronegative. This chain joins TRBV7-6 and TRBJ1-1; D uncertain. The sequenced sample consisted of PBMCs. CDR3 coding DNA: TGTGCCAGCAGCATACGGACGATCAAGGGAGGCACTGAAGCTTTCTTT. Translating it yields CASSIRTIKGGTEAFF. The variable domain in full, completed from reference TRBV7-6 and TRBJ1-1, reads GAGVSQSPRYKVTKRGQDVALRCDPISGHVSLYWYRQALGQGPEFLTYFNYEAQQDKSGLPNDRFSAERPEGSISTLTIQRTEQRDSAMYRCASSIRTIKGGTEAFFGQGTRLTVV.